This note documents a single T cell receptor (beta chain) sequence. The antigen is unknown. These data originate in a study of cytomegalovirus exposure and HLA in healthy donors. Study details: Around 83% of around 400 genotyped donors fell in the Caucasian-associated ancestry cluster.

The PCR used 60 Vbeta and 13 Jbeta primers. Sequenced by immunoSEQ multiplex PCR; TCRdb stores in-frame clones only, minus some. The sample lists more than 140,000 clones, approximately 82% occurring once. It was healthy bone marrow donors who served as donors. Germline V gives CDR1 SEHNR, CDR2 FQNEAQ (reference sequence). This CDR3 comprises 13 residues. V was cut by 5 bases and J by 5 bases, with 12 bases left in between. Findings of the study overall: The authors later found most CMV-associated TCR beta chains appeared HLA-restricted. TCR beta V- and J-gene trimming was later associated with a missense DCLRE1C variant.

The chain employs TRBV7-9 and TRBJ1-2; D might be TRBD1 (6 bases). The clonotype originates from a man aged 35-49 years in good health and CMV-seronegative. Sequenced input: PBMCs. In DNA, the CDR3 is TGTGCCAGCAGCCTACAGGGTTCGTATGGCTACACCTTC. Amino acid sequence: CASSLQGSYGYTF.